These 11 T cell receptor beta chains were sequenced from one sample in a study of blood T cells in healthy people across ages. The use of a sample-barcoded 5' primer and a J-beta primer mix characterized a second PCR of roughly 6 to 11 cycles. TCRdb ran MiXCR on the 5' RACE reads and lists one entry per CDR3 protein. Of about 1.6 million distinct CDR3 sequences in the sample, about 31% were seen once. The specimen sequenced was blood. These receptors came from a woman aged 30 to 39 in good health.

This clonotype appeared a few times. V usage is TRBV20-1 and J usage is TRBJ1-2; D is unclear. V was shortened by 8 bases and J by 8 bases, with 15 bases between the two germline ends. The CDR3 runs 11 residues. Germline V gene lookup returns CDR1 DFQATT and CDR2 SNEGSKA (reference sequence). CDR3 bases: TGCAGTACGGACCGCTGGGAGGGCTACACCTTC. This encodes CSTDRWEGYTF.

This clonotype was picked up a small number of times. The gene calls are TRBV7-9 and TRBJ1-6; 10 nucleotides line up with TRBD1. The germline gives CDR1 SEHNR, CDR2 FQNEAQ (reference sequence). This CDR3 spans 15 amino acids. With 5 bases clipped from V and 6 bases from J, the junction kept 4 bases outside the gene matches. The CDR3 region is CASSPDRGTNSPLHF. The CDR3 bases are TGTGCCAGCAGCCCGGACAGGGGGACTAATTCACCCCTCCACTTT.

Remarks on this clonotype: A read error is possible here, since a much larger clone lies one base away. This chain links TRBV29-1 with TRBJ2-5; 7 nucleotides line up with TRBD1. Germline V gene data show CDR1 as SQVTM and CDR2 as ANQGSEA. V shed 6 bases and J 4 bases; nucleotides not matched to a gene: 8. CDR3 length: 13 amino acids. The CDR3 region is CSVGQQYRETQYF. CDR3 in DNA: TGCAGCGTGGGACAGCAGTACCGAGAGACCCAGTACTTC. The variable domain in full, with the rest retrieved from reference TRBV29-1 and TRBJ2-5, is SAVISQKPSRDICQRGTSLTIQCQVDSQVTMMFWYRQQPGQSLTLIATANQGSEATYESGFVIDKFPISRPNLTFSTLTVSNMSPEDSSIYLCSVGQQYRETQYFGPGTRLLVL.

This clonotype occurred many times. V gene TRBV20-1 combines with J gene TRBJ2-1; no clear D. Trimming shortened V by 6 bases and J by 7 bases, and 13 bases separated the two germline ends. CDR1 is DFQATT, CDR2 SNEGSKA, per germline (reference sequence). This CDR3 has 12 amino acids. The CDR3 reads CSAFRAANEQFF. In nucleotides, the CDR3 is TGCAGTGCGTTTCGGGCCGCTAATGAGCAGTTCTTC.

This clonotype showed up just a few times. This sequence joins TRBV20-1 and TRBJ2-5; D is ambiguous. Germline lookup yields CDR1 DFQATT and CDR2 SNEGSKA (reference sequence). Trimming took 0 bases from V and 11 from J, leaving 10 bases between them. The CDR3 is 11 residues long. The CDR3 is CSARELSEQYF. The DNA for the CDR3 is TGCAGTGCTAGAGAACTGTCGGAGCAGTACTTC.

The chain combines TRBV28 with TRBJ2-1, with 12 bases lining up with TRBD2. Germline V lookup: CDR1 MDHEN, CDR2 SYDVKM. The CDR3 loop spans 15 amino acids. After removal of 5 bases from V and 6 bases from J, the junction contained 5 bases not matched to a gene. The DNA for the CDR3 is TGTGCCAGCAGTCCAGGGGGACTAGCGGGCAATGAGCAGTTCTTC. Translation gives CASSPGGLAGNEQFF.

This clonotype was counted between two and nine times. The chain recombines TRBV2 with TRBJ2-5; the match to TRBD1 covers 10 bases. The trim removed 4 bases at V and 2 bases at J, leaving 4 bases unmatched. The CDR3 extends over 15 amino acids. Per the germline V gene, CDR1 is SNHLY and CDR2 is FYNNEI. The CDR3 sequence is CASSGGQGRQETQYF. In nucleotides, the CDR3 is TGTGCCAGCAGTGGGGGACAGGGGCGTCAAGAGACCCAGTACTTC.

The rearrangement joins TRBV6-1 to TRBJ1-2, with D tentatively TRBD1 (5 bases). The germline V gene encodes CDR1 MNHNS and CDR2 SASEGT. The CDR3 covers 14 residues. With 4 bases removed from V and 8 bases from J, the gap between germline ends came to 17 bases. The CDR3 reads CASSVRGRMEGYTF. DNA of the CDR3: TGTGCCAGCAGTGTGCGGGGGAGGATGGAGGGCTACACCTTC.

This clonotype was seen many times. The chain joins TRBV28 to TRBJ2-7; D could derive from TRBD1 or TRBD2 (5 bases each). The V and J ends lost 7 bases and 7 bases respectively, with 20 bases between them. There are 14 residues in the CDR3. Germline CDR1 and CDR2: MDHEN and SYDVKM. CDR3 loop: CASTPPGRDNEQYF. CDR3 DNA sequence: TGTGCCAGCACCCCTCCGGGACGGGATAATGAGCAGTACTTC.

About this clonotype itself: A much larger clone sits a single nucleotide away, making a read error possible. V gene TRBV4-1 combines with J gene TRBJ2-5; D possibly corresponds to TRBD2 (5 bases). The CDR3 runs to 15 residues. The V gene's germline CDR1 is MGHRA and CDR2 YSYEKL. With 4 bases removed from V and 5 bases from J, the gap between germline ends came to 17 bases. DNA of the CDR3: TGCGCCAGCAGCCGAGAGGAGTCGGGATACGAGACCCAGTACTTC. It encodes CASSREESGYETQYF.

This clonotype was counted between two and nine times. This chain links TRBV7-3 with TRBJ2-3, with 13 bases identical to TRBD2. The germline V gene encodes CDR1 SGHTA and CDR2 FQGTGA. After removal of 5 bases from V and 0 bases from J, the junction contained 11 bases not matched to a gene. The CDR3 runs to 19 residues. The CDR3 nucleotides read TGTGCCAGCAGCCGCAAAGGGACTAGCGGGACAATTAGCACAGATACGCAGTATTTT. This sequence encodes CASSRKGTSGTISTDTQYF.